The subject of this entry is one T cell receptor beta chain. Its target is unknown. This entry is derived from a study of shared clonotypes between healthy human individuals. Study overall: CD4 naive cells filled three plates per donor, CD4 memory three, CD8 naive two and CD8 memory one. Study outcomes and limitations: Of the naive CD4 clonotypes, about 5.4% were shared across a handful of donors. Clonotype sharing across donors was expected to vary with sequencing depth.

CD45RO-negative cells were positively selected for CCR7, leaving out terminally differentiated effector memory CD45RA+ cells. The protocol was immunoSEQ multiplex PCR, while the TCRdb copy is restricted to in-frame clones and leaves out a portion. The sample lists some 2.1 million clones, approximately 94% occurring once. The CDR3 length is 15 residues. The germline gives CDR1 KGHSH, CDR2 LQKENI. J was trimmed by 7 bases and V by 4 bases; bases with no gene match: 13. The rearrangement joins TRBV18 to TRBJ2-7; 7 nucleotides agree with TRBD1. Sequencing was performed on naive CD8+ T cells sorted from blood. The source of this sequence is a man aged 18 to 35 in good health. CDR3 nucleotide sequence: TGTGCCAGCTCACTCCCGACAGGGACCTCGCGGGAGCAGTACTTC. Protein: CASSLPTGTSREQYF.